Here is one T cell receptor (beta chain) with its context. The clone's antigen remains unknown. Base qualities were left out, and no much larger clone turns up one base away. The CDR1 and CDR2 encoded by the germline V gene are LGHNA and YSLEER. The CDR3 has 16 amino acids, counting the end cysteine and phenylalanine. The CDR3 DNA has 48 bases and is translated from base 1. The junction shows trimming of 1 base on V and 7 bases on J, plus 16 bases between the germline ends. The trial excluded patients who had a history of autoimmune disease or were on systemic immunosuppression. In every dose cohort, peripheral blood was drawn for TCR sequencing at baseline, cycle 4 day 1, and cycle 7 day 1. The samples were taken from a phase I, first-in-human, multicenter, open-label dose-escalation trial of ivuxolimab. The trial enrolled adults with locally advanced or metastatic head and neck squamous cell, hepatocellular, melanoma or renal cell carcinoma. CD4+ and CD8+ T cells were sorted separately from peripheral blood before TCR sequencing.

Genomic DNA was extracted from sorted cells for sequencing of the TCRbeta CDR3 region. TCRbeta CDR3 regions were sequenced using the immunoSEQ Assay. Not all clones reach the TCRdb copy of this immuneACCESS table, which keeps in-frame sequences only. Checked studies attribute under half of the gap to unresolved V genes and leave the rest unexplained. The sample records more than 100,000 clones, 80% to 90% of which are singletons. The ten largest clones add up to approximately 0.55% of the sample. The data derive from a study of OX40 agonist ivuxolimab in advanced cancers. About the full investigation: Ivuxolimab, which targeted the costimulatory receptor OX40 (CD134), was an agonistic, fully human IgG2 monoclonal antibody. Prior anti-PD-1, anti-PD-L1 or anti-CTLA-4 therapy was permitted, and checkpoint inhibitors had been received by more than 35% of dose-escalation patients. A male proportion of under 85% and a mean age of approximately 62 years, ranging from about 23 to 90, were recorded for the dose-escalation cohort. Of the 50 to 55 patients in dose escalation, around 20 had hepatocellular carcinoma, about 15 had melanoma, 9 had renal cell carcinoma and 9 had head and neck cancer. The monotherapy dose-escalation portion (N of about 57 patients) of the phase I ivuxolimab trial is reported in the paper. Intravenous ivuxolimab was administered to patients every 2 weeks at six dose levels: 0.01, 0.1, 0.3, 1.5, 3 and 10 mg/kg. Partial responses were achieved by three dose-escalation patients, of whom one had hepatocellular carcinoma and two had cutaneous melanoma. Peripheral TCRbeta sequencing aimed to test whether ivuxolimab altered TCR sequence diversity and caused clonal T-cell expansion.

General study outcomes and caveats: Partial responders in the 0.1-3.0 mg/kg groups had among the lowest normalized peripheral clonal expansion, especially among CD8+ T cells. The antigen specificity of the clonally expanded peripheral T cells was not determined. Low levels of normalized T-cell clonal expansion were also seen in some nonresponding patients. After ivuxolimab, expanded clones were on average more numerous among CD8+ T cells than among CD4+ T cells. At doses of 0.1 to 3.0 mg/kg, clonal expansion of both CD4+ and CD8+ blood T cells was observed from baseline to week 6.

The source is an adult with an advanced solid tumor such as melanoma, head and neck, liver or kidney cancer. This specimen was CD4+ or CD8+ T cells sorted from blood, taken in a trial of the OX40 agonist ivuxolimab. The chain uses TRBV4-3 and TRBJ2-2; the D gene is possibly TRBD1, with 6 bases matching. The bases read TGCGCCAGCAGCCAAGGGGGGCATTTCTCGAGCGGGGAGCTGTTTTTT. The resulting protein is CASSQGGHFSSGELFF.